The clone carrying this T cell receptor beta chain has only one observation. These data are taken from a study of technical replicates of blood from a handful of donors. The assay was immunoSEQ multiplex PCR, and TCRdb's table has in-frame clones only and misses some. The sample records more than 95,000 clones, 95% being singletons. The sequencing input was T cells isolated from PBMCs. The clonotype comes from a human donor in good health.

In DNA form, the CDR3 reads TGTGCCAGCAGCCCGAGGACAGGGGGGGACACTGAAGCTTTCTTT. Translated, it gives CASSPRTGGDTEAFF. V is TRBV11-3 and J is TRBJ1-1; 10 nucleotides align to TRBD1. This CDR3 contains 15 residues. CDR1 SGHNT and CDR2 YENEEA come from the germline V gene. V shed 5 bases, J shed 3 bases, and the junction held 6 bases outside the gene matches.